These 27 T cell receptor beta chains were all obtained from the same sample, sequenced in a study of chemoradiotherapy in HPV16-positive cancers. The protocol was immunoSEQ multiplex PCR, while the TCRdb copy is restricted to in-frame clones and leaves out a portion. The sample yields about 15,000 clones, roughly 89% seen once. Here the sequenced sample was tumor tissue, taken from a patient who underwent chemoradiotherapy. Source of these receptors: a human donor with HPV-associated anogenital cancer.

The V gene is TRBV9, the J gene TRBJ2-3; D remains ambiguous. Trimming took off 0 bases at V and 6 bases at J, with 5 bases between the two ends. This CDR3 comprises 12 residues. CDR1 is SGDLS, CDR2 YYNGEE, per germline. The CDR3 DNA reads as TGTGCCAGCAGCGTAGAGTACGATACGCAGTATTTT. This codes for CASSVEYDTQYF.

The V call is TRBV7-6, the J call TRBJ2-1; no clear D gene. Trimming removed 1 base at V and 0 bases at J, with 4 bases between. Germline CDR1 reads SGHVS; CDR2 reads FNYEAQ. CDR3 length: 14 amino acids. CDR3 residues: CASSLEDSYNEQFF. In DNA form, the CDR3 reads TGTGCCAGCAGCTTAGAGGACTCCTACAATGAGCAGTTCTTC.

This chain links TRBV11-2 with TRBJ1-6, with unresolved D. CDR3 length equals 15 residues. V dropped 0 bases and J dropped 7 bases, with 10 bases sitting between them. Germline V gives CDR1 SGHAT, CDR2 FQNNGV. CDR3 DNA sequence: TGTGCCAGCAGCTTAGAAGTAACAGTAAATTCACCCCTCCACTTT. This translates into CASSLEVTVNSPLHF.

The chain uses TRBV19 and TRBJ2-2; D might be TRBD1 (6 bases). Germline assignment: CDR1 LNHDA and CDR2 SQIVND (reference sequence). The CDR3 is 14 amino acids. Trimming left V 1 base short and J 3 bases short, with 6 bases between. CDR3 coding DNA: TGTGCCAGTAGTATAGGGACAGACACCGGGGAGCTGTTTTTT. This sequence encodes CASSIGTDTGELFF.

The rearrangement joins TRBV5-1 to TRBJ2-1; TRBD1 aligns across 8 bases. Germline-derived CDR1 and CDR2 are SGHRS and YFSETQ. The V gene end was trimmed by 6 bases and the J gene end by 6 bases; junction bases not matched to a gene: 8. The CDR3 length is 14 residues. CDR3 in DNA: TGCGCCAGCACTTCGACAGGGGCGGGCAATGAGCAGTTCTTC. Protein sequence: CASTSTGAGNEQFF.

The chain links TRBV7-9 to TRBJ2-7, with D hard to call. Trimming left V 2 bases short and J 2 bases short, with 10 bases between. Germline assignment: CDR1 SEHNR and CDR2 FQNEAQ (reference sequence). CDR3 length: 14 amino acids. The CDR3 bases are TGTGCCAGCAGCTTACAGTCGACAACCTACGAGCAGTACTTC. It is translated as CASSLQSTTYEQYF. Supplemented by reference TRBV7-9 and TRBJ2-7, the full variable domain reads DTGVSQNPRHKITKRGQNVTFRCDPISEHNRLYWYRQTLGQGPEFLTYFQNEAQLEKSRLLSDRFSAERPKGSFSTLEIQRTEQGDSAMYLCASSLQSTTYEQYFGPGTRLTVT.

This sequence joins TRBV5-1 and TRBJ1-3; D uncertain. Germline V CDR1 and CDR2: SGHRS, YFSETQ. The CDR3 contains 14 residues. Trimming took 5 bases from V and 5 from J, leaving 14 bases between them. The CDR3 reads CASRQPGSRNTIYF. The CDR3 DNA follows: TGCGCCAGCAGGCAACCAGGCTCGAGAAACACCATATATTTT.

This sequence joins TRBV29-1 and TRBJ2-2; D remains unclear. Germline V lookup: CDR1 SQVTM, CDR2 ANQGSEA. The CDR3 loop spans 12 amino acids. Between the trimmed V and J ends, which lost 4 bases and 2 bases, there was a span of 5 bases. Written as DNA, the CDR3 is TGCAGCGTTGGGGAAAACACCGGGGAGCTGTTTTTT. Protein: CSVGENTGELFF.

The V call is TRBV5-5, the J call TRBJ2-7; TRBD1 agrees at 7 bases. Germline V gives CDR1 SGHKS, CDR2 YYEKEE (reference sequence). The CDR3 length is 15 residues. Trimming took 3 bases from V and 7 from J; bases not matched to a gene: 13. The CDR3 bases are TGTGCCAGCAGCTCCGGACAGGTAGTCCCTAGTGAGCAGTACTTC. As protein: CASSSGQVVPSEQYF.

The chain carries TRBV7-2 and TRBJ1-3; D call uncertain. The CDR3 contains 17 residues. With 1 base removed from V and 0 bases from J, the gap between germline ends came to 13 bases. Germline assignment: CDR1 SGHTA and CDR2 FQGNSA. CDR3 amino acids: CASSLEGRRSSGNTIYF. For the CDR3, the DNA is TGTGCCAGCAGCTTAGAGGGAAGGCGGAGCTCTGGAAACACCATATATTTT. Using reference TRBV7-2 and TRBJ1-3 for the parts outside the CDR3, the full variable domain is GAGVSQSPSNKVTEKGKDVELRCDPISGHTALYWYRQSLGQGLEFLIYFQGNSAPDKSGLPSDRFSAERTGGSVSTLTIQRTQQEDSAVYLCASSLEGRRSSGNTIYFGEGSWLTVV.

The rearrangement links TRBV5-1 to TRBJ1-4; 11 bases fit TRBD1. This CDR3 contains 17 residues. The trim removed 4 bases at V and 0 bases at J, leaving 5 bases unmatched. The germline V gene has CDR1 SGHRS and CDR2 YFSETQ. This chain's CDR3 is CASSAGQGDATNEKLFF. DNA of the CDR3: TGCGCCAGCAGCGCGGGACAGGGGGATGCAACTAATGAAAAACTGTTTTTT.

The chain links TRBV14 to TRBJ1-1; 7 positions agree with TRBD1. This CDR3 contains 13 residues. Germline V gene sequence: CDR1 SGHDN, CDR2 FVKESK. V lost 3 bases to trimming and J lost 12 bases; unmatched junction nucleotides: 10. This chain's CDR3 is CASSQILQGRTFF. The CDR3 coding sequence is TGTGCCAGCAGCCAGATTCTACAGGGGCGAACTTTCTTT.

This sequence joins TRBV5-1 and TRBJ2-2; no firm D call. The CDR3 is 13 residues long. Trimming took 4 bases from V and 8 from J, leaving 12 bases between them. CDR1 SGHRS and CDR2 YFSETQ come from the germline V gene. This CDR3 is CASSPALGGELFF. The CDR3 nucleotides read TGCGCCAGCAGCCCGGCTCTGGGGGGGGAGCTGTTTTTT.

The chain combines TRBV5-1 with TRBJ2-4; 10 bases agree with TRBD1. Trimming at V came to 4 bases and at J to 8 bases, leaving 6 bases not matched to a gene. Per the germline V gene, CDR1 is SGHRS and CDR2 is YFSETQ. This CDR3 has 14 residues. CDR3 sequence: CASSEGQGNDIQYF. The CDR3 nucleotides read TGCGCCAGCAGCGAGGGACAGGGGAACGACATTCAGTACTTC. Using reference TRBV5-1 and TRBJ2-4 for the parts outside the CDR3, the full variable domain is KAGVTQTPRYLIKTRGQQVTLSCSPISGHRSVSWYQQTPGQGLQFLFEYFSETQRNKGNFPGRFSGRQFSNSRSEMNVSTLELGDSALYLCASSEGQGNDIQYFGAGTRLSVL.

J is TRBJ2-1 and V is TRBV10-3; weak D call: TRBD2 (7 bases). Germline CDR1 reads ENHRY; CDR2 reads SYGVKD. The length of the CDR3 is 15 residues. Trimming pared 7 bases from V and 7 bases from J, leaving 20 bases between. CDR3 region: CAITGGPPGKNEQFF. The CDR3 DNA sequence: TGTGCCATCACGGGGGGCCCGCCGGGGAAAAATGAGCAGTTCTTC.

The chain carries TRBV13 and TRBJ2-1; D uncertain. Trimming shortened V by 5 bases and J by 5 bases, and 4 bases separated the two germline ends. The CDR3 spans 11 residues. The germline gives CDR1 PRHDT, CDR2 FYEKMQ (reference sequence). In DNA, the CDR3 is TGTGCCAGCAGCAAAAACAATGAGCAGTTCTTC. Its protein product is CASSKNNEQFF.

This clone was recorded a few times. V usage is TRBV5-4 and J usage is TRBJ2-2; D is unclear. Germline CDR1 reads SGHNT; CDR2 reads YYREEE (reference sequence). The CDR3 has 13 residues. V lost 4 bases and J 1 base, leaving 5 bases between the germline ends. CDR3 loop: CASSARNTGELFF. DNA of the CDR3: TGTGCCAGCAGCGCTCGGAACACCGGGGAGCTGTTTTTT.

The rearrangement uses TRBV29-1 and TRBJ2-1, with D possibly TRBD1 on 5 matching bases. Trimming took off 4 bases at V and 0 bases at J, with 7 bases between the two ends. The CDR3 contains 13 residues. Germline V gives CDR1 SQVTM, CDR2 ANQGSEA. Written as DNA, the CDR3 is TGCAGCGTTGCAGGGCCCTCCTACAATGAGCAGTTCTTC. Translation gives CSVAGPSYNEQFF.

This clone was seen only once. This chain links TRBV28 with TRBJ1-5, with TRBD1 identical over 7 bases. Germline CDR1 reads MDHEN; CDR2 reads SYDVKM. V dropped 9 bases and J dropped 5; count of bases not matched to a gene: 7. CDR3 size: 13 residues. The CDR3 nucleotides read TGTGCCAGGTCGACAGGGAGGGATCAGCCCCAGCATTTT. Its translation: CARSTGRDQPQHF.

V usage is TRBV6-5 and J usage is TRBJ2-3; TRBD1 aligns across 7 bases. This CDR3 spans 11 amino acids. The germline V gene encodes CDR1 MNHEY and CDR2 SVGAGI. V lost 9 bases, J lost 4 bases, and 1 base stayed unmatched. The CDR3: CASQGADTQYF. The CDR3 nucleotides are TGTGCCAGTCAGGGGGCAGATACGCAGTATTTT.

The chain employs TRBV29-1 and TRBJ2-1; D is unresolved. Trimming cost V 4 bases and J 4 bases, with 14 bases left between them. This CDR3 region has 14 residues. Germline values: CDR1 SQVTM, CDR2 ANQGSEA. This CDR3 is CSVAVGSWYNEQFF. CDR3 DNA sequence: TGCAGCGTTGCTGTGGGGTCGTGGTACAATGAGCAGTTCTTC.

In its sample, this clone was seen a few times. The V and J genes are TRBV7-6 and TRBJ2-1, with 14 bases identical to TRBD2. J gave up 9 bases and V 5 bases, and 12 bases lay outside the gene matches. The CDR3 covers 17 residues. The germline CDR1 and CDR2 sequences are SGHVS and FNYEAQ. CDR3: CASSPPTSGRAGGEQFF. CDR3 sequence (DNA): TGTGCCAGCAGCCCCCCGACTAGCGGGAGGGCCGGGGGTGAGCAGTTCTTC.

The chain carries TRBV30 and TRBJ2-1; 9 bases fit TRBD1. Germline CDR1 is GTSNPN and CDR2 is SVGIG (reference sequence). The CDR3 loop spans 13 amino acids. V dropped 5 bases and J dropped 7; count of bases not matched to a gene: 6. The CDR3 DNA follows: TGTGCCTGGGAGACCGGGACAGGGAATGAGCAGTTCTTC. Amino acid sequence: CAWETGTGNEQFF.

The V and J genes are TRBV5-4 and TRBJ1-4; no definite D call. V was cut by 4 bases and J by 0 bases, with 13 bases left in between. Germline lookup yields CDR1 SGHNT and CDR2 YYREEE (reference sequence). The CDR3 totals 16 residues. As DNA, the CDR3 is TGTGCCAGCAGCCCGGGTTCAGGTGCAACTAATGAAAAACTGTTTTTT. It translates to CASSPGSGATNEKLFF.

The rearrangement uses TRBV25-1 and TRBJ1-2, with a weak D call TRBD1 (5 bases). Trimming left V 3 bases short and J 9 bases short, with 23 bases between. In germline, CDR1 is MGHDK, CDR2 SYGVNS. The CDR3 covers 16 residues. CDR3 residues: CASSDVGRALGVRYTF. The CDR3 DNA sequence: TGTGCCAGCAGTGATGTTGGGAGGGCCCTGGGGGTGCGCTACACCTTC.

V is TRBV19 and J is TRBJ2-6, with TRBD1 matching 7 bases. The V gene end was trimmed by 7 bases and the J gene end by 4 bases; junction bases not matched to a gene: 7. The germline gives CDR1 LNHDA, CDR2 SQIVND (reference sequence). CDR3 length: 15 amino acids. Written as DNA, the CDR3 is TGTGCCAGTAACAGGGGCAGCGCGGGGGCCAACGTCCTGACTTTC. Translating it yields CASNRGSAGANVLTF.

The rearrangement uses TRBV9 and TRBJ2-3; no firm D call. The V and J ends lost 0 bases and 0 bases respectively, with 8 bases between them. The V gene's germline CDR1 is SGDLS and CDR2 YYNGEE. This CDR3 is 15 amino acids long. CDR3 DNA: TGTGCCAGCAGCGTAGACGGTGCGAGCACAGATACGCAGTATTTT. It is translated as CASSVDGASTDTQYF.